The source of this T cell receptor (beta chain) is a study of identifying expanded T cells in peripheral blood. Germline V CDR1 and CDR2: LNHDA, SQIVND (reference sequence). The CDR3 totals 16 residues. Trimming left V 4 bases short and J 7 bases short, with 22 bases between. Clones were read by immunoSEQ multiplex PCR, and TCRdb kept only the in-frame ones, dropping some. The data hold approximately 79,000 clones, with approximately 87% observed a single time. This clonotype was obtained from a person between 18 and 75 years old in good health. Sample: blood. The chain employs TRBV19 and TRBJ1-1, with D possibly TRBD1 on 6 matching bases. As DNA, the CDR3 is TGTGCCAGTAGTACCCCCACCCGGGACATTGGATTTGAAGCTTTCTTT. Translated: CASSTPTRDIGFEAFF.